Included here is one T cell receptor beta chain sequence, with context. This entry is derived from a study of blood T cell repertoires in COVID-19. In the study overall: Sites across the United States, Italy and Spain contributed samples from acute and convalescent COVID-19.

The repertoire was sequenced with immunoSEQ multiplex PCR; TCRdb's copy has only in-frame clones and lacks some. The sample lists more than 75,000 clones, around 92% seen once, with approximately 2.6% in the top ten. Looked up from germline, CDR1 is SGHRS and CDR2 is YFSETQ. The V end lost 2 bases, the J end lost 2 bases, and 12 bases lay between the germline ends. CDR3 size: 15 residues. This receptor was taken from a man aged 45-60 years with COVID-19, enrolled during active disease. Sample: peripheral blood. The V and J genes are TRBV5-1 and TRBJ2-3; no reliable D call. The CDR3 protein is CASSFGLTITDTQYF. CDR3 nucleotides: TGCGCCAGCAGCTTCGGCCTGACAATCACAGATACGCAGTATTTT.